The sequence of this TCR beta chain was determined in a study of technical replicates of blood from several donors. This CDR3 is built from 18 residues. J gave up 3 bases and V 4 bases, and 15 bases lay outside the gene matches. Germline V gene sequence: CDR1 LNHNV, CDR2 YYDKDF (reference sequence). Assay: immunoSEQ multiplex PCR; the TCRdb copy retains only in-frame clones and omits some. Of more than 90,000 clones in the sample, approximately 95% were seen once. The chain combines TRBV15 with TRBJ1-5; the match to TRBD1 covers 7 bases. Input material: T cells isolated from PBMCs. This sequence originates from a human donor in good health. In nucleotides, the CDR3 is TGTGCCACCAGCACTGGCGGGTCTGGACAGGCGCTCAATCAGCCCCAGCATTTT. This translates into CATSTGGSGQALNQPQHF. The full variable domain, in which reference TRBV15 and TRBJ1-5 provide the parts outside the CDR3, is DAMVIQNPRYQVTQFGKPVTLSCSQTLNHNVMYWYQQKSSQAPKLLFHYYDKDFNNEADTPDNFQSRRPNTSFCFLDIRSPGLGDTAMYLCATSTGGSGQALNQPQHFGDGTRLSIL.